This T cell receptor (beta chain) appears in the sequencing data of a study of T cells in Graves' hyperthyroidism and ophthalmopathy. This clonotype was observed at least ten times. The CDR3 contains 14 residues. V was pared by 4 bases and J by 4 bases, with 6 bases of the junction left unmatched. Germline CDR1 reads SGHTS; CDR2 reads YDEGEE. Graves' hyperthyroidism without ophthalmopathy progression within 18 months was termed stable. Subjects aged 18 to 65 presented with newly diagnosed hyperthyroidism of less than 2 months' duration. Patients with uncontrolled infections, other autoimmune diseases, pregnancy or lactation were excluded. Each diagnosis was grounded in clinical symptoms, serum thyroxine and TRAb, thyroid ultrasound, and orbital computed tomography. Amplification of TCR beta CDR3 regions used RNA as the template. The study used the HTBI primer set for a first-round RT-PCR of the TCR CDR3. TCRdb fed the multiplex PCR reads into MiXCR, producing one record per CDR3 protein. The profile shows 550,000 to 600,000 distinct CDR3 sequences, around 15% of them singletons.

Sequenced sample: blood. The V and J genes are TRBV5-8 and TRBJ1-2; TRBD1 matches 8 bases. The source is a woman between 18 and 29 years old with Graves' hyperthyroidism. The CDR3 sequence: CASSRDRTSYGYTF. CDR3 DNA: TGTGCCAGCAGCCGGGACAGGACAAGCTATGGCTACACCTTC. The entire variable domain, with the rest obtained from reference TRBV5-8 and TRBJ1-2, is as follows: EAGVTQSPTHLIKTRGQQATLRCSPISGHTSVYWYQQALGLGLQFLLWYDEGEERNRGNFPPRFSGRQFPNYSSELNVNALELEDSALYLCASSRDRTSYGYTFGSGTRLTVV.